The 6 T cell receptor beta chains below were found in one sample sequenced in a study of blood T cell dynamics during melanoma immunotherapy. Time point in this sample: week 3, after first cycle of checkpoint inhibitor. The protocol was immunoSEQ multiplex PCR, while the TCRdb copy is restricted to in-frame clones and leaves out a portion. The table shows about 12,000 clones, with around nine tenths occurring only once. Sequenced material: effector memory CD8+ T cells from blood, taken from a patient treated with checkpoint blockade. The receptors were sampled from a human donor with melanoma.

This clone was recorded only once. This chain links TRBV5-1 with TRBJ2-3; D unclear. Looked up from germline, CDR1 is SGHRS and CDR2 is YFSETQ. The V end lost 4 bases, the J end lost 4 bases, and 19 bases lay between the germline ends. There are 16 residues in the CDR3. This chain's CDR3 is CASSHTTPTAADTQYF. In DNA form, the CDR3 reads TGCGCCAGCAGCCATACGACCCCTACGGCGGCAGATACGCAGTATTTT. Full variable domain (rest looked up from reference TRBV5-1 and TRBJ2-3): KAGVTQTPRYLIKTRGQQVTLSCSPISGHRSVSWYQQTPGQGLQFLFEYFSETQRNKGNFPGRFSGRQFSNSRSEMNVSTLELGDSALYLCASSHTTPTAADTQYFGPGTRLTVL.

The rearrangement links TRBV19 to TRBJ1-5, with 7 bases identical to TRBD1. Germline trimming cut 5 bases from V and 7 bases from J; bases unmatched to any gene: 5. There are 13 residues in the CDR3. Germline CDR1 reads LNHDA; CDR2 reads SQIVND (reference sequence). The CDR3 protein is CASSGQVAQPQHF. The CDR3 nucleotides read TGTGCCAGTAGTGGACAGGTCGCCCAGCCCCAGCATTTT.

In DNA form, the CDR3 reads TGTGCCAGCAGTGAAAAACTAGCCTACGAGCAGTACTTC. Translated: CASSEKLAYEQYF. V usage is TRBV2 and J usage is TRBJ2-7; possible D gene TRBD2, 5 bases. CDR3 length: 13 residues. Germline loops: CDR1 SNHLY, CDR2 FYNNEI. With 2 bases removed from V and 2 bases from J, the gap between germline ends came to 7 bases.

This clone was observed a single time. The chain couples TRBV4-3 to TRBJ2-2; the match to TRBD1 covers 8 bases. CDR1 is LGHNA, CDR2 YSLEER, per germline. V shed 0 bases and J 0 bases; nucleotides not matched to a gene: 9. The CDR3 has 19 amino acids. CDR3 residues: CASSQDFVRGLANTGELFF. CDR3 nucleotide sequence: TGCGCCAGCAGCCAAGATTTCGTCAGGGGGCTCGCGAACACCGGGGAGCTGTTTTTT.

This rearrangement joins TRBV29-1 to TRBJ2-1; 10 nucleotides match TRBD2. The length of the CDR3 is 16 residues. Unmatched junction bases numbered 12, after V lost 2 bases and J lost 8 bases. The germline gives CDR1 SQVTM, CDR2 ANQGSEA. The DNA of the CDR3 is TGCAGCGTTGAACTAGCGGGAGTGGGGGGGTACGATGAGCAGTTCTTC. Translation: CSVELAGVGGYDEQFF.

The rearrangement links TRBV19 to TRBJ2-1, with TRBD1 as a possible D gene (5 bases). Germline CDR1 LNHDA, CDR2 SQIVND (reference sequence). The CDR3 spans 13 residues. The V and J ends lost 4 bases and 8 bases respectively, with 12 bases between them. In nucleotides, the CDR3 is TGTGCCAGTAGTAGCCAGCAGGGCTATGAGCAGTTCTTC. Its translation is CASSSQQGYEQFF.